This TCR beta chain is from a study of T cells in Graves' hyperthyroidism and ophthalmopathy. V gave up 5 bases and J gave up 0 bases, with 11 bases separating them. Germline lookup yields CDR1 SEHNR and CDR2 FQNEAQ (reference sequence). This CDR3 region has 15 residues. TCR beta CDR3 sequences were amplified from RNA transcripts. The HTBI set primed first-round TCR CDR3 RT-PCR. TCRdb itself ran the multiplex PCR reads through MiXCR, one entry per CDR3 protein. The sample lists 600,000 to 800,000 distinct CDR3 sequences, 30% to 40% seen once, with 31% in the top ten. This clonotype was picked up a small number of times.

The chain joins TRBV7-9 to TRBJ2-1, with D possibly being TRBD1 (6 bases). The receptor was isolated from a woman between 40 and 50 years old with Graves' hyperthyroidism. The material sequenced was blood. The CDR3 DNA reads as TGTGCCAGCAGCGTGAACAGGGTCTCCTACAATGAGCAGTTCTTC. This gives the protein CASSVNRVSYNEQFF.